The clone carrying this T cell receptor (beta chain) was observed a few times. Its target is unknown. This sample was included in a study of cytomegalovirus exposure and HLA in healthy donors. TCRdb's copy holds only in-frame clones and misses some; the assay was immunoSEQ multiplex PCR. The sample lists about 180,000 clones, roughly 85% occurring once. From germline, CDR1 is SGHDT and CDR2 YYEEEE. The CDR3 has 11 residues. V was clipped by 7 bases and J by 4 bases, with 9 bases between them. General study findings and limits: Three chains linked to CMV were shown in vitro to be specific for CMV antigens. The study found most TCR sequences rare, yet found some public TCRs in many donors.

The TCR comes from a man in his late teens or twenties in good health and CMV-seropositive. Sequencing used PBMCs. The chain carries TRBV5-6 and TRBJ2-7, with D hard to call. This chain's CDR3 is CASSSRYEQYF. CDR3 nucleotides: TGTGCCAGCTCGTCGAGATACGAGCAGTACTTC.